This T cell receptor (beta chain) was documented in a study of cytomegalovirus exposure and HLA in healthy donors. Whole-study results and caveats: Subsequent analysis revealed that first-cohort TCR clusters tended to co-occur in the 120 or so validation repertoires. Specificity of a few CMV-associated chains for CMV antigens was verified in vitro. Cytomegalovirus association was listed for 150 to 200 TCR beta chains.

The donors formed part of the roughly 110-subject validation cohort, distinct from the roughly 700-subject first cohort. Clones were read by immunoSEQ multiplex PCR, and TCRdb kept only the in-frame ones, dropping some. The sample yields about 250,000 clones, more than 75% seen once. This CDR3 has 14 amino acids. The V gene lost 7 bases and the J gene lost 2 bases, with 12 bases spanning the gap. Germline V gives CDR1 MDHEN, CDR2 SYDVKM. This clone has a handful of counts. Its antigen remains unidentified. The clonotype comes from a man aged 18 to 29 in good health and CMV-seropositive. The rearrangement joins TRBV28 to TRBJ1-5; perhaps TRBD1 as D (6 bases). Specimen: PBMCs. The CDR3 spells CASTQGGGNQPQHF. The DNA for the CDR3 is TGTGCCAGCACCCAAGGGGGTGGCAATCAGCCCCAGCATTTT.